These T cell receptor beta chains were read from a single sample in a study of OX40 agonist ivuxolimab in advanced cancers. Sequenced by immunoSEQ multiplex PCR; TCRdb stores in-frame clones only, minus some. Here the sample spans tens of thousands of clones, 78% being singletons. The source was CD4+ or CD8+ T cells sorted from blood, collected in a trial of the OX40 agonist ivuxolimab. These receptors all stem from an adult with an advanced solid tumor such as melanoma, head and neck, liver or kidney cancer. CDR3s include the opening cysteine and the closing phenylalanine or tryptophan. The D gene is left open where the match is weak. Not all rows give a size; the values are once, few, many and, for expanded clones, a class.

TRBJ2-7,TRBV28,.,TRBD1,CASSLSGQGAYEQYF,TGTGCCAGCAGTTTATCGGGACAGGGGGCCTACGAGCAGTACTTC
TRBJ1-1,TRBV6-5,.,.,CASRATVDRAEAFF,TGTGCCAGTAGGGCCACAGTGGATCGCGCTGAAGCTTTCTTT
TRBJ2-7,TRBV28,.,TRBD1,CASSSETGDPTYEQYF,TGTGCCAGCAGTTCGGAGACAGGGGACCCAACCTACGAGCAGTACTTC
TRBJ2-5,TRBV7-2,few,.,CASSPRTQGTTQYF,TGTGCCAGCAGCCCCAGGACCCAAGGGACGACCCAGTACTTC
TRBJ1-1,TRBV28,.,.,CASIPIRGGFTGAFF,TGTGCCAGCATTCCAATTCGCGGGGGCTTCACTGGGGCTTTCTTT
TRBJ2-5,TRBV19,.,.,CASSVLVQETQYF,TGTGCCAGTAGTGTACTAGTACAAGAGACCCAGTACTTC
TRBJ2-1,TRBV5-1,few,TRBD2,CASRRTLAGNNPSYNEQFF,TGCGCCAGCAGACGGACCTTAGCGGGCAATAACCCCTCCTACAATGAGCAGTTCTTC
TRBJ1-4,TRBV10-3,.,.,CAISESLGTNEKLFF,TGTGCCATCAGTGAGTCCCTGGGGACTAATGAAAAACTGTTTTTT
TRBJ1-6,TRBV11-2,.,.,CASSPRVSSYNSPLHF,TGTGCCAGCAGCCCCAGGGTTAGCTCCTATAATTCACCCCTCCACTTT
TRBJ2-5,TRBV19,.,.,CASSIAGAGETQYF,TGTGCCAGTAGTATAGCGGGGGCCGGAGAGACCCAGTACTTC
TRBJ1-5,TRBV5-1,.,.,CASSLEGGVQPQHF,TGCGCCAGCAGCTTGGAGGGGGGCGTGCAGCCCCAGCATTTT
TRBJ1-3,TRBV5-1,.,TRBD1,CASSFTGDDGNTIYF,TGCGCCAGCAGCTTCACAGGGGACGACGGAAACACCATATATTTT
TRBJ2-6,TRBV5-1,.,TRBD1,CASSSDRKISSGANVLTF,TGCGCCAGCAGCTCGGACAGGAAAATTAGCTCTGGGGCCAACGTCCTGACTTTC
TRBJ1-2,TRBV28,.,.,CASSPTGTKGYTF,TGTGCCAGCAGTCCCACCGGGACGAAAGGCTACACCTTC
TRBJ2-1,TRBV5-5,.,.,CASRSETGAYNEQFF,TGTGCCAGCAGGAGTGAGACTGGGGCCTACAATGAGCAGTTCTTC
TRBJ2-3,TRBV6-4,.,TRBD2,CASSATGLATDTQYF,TGTGCCAGCAGTGCTACGGGACTAGCCACAGATACGCAGTATTTT
TRBJ2-1,TRBV19,.,.,CASRTESSYNEQFF,TGTGCCAGTAGAACAGAGAGCTCCTACAATGAGCAGTTCTTC
TRBJ2-4,TRBV11-2,few,.,CASSPGRGGPIAKNIQYF,TGTGCCAGCAGCCCCGGCCGAGGGGGTCCTATAGCCAAAAACATTCAGTACTTC
TRBJ2-2,TRBV27,.,.,CASRTNTGELFF,TGTGCCAGCAGGACCAACACCGGGGAGCTGTTTTTT
TRBJ2-3,TRBV7-2,.,TRBD2,CASSDTGRGGTQYF,TGTGCCAGCAGCGACACTGGGCGGGGGGGTACGCAGTATTTT
TRBJ1-5,TRBV11-2,.,.,CASSLSTDQPQHF,TGTGCCAGCAGCTTATCGACGGATCAGCCCCAGCATTTT
TRBJ1-2,TRBV5-1,.,TRBD1,CASSLGPGQGSGYTF,TGCGCCAGCAGCTTGGGACCGGGACAGGGTAGCGGCTACACCTTC
TRBJ1-6,TRBV5-1,.,TRBD1,CASSPIDRDASPLHF,TGCGCCAGCAGCCCTATTGACAGGGACGCTTCACCCCTCCACTTT
TRBJ1-1,TRBV6-5,.,TRBD1,CASRREQGVAAEAFF,TGTGCCAGCAGGCGAGAGCAGGGGGTGGCTGCTGAAGCTTTCTTT
TRBJ1-1,TRBV9,.,TRBD1,CASSVGTGTSTEAFF,TGTGCCAGCAGCGTAGGGACAGGGACATCCACTGAAGCTTTCTTT
TRBJ2-1,TRBV7-8,.,TRBD2,CASSSKGPSGGASYNEQFF,TGTGCCAGCAGCTCAAAAGGGCCTAGCGGGGGGGCGTCCTACAATGAGCAGTTCTTC
TRBJ1-3,TRBV7-8,.,TRBD1,CASSLGDRGLGNTIYF,TGTGCCAGCAGCTTAGGGGACAGGGGGCTCGGAAACACCATATATTTT
TRBJ2-1,TRBV6-5,.,TRBD1,CASTPGQSTYNEQFF,TGTGCCAGCACCCCGGGACAGAGTACCTACAATGAGCAGTTCTTC
TRBJ2-1,TRBV28,.,TRBD2,CASKGLVGNEQFF,TGTGCCAGCAAAGGACTAGTCGGCAATGAGCAGTTCTTC
TRBJ2-5,TRBV7-2,once,TRBD1,CASSRTPGQGIQETQYF,TGTGCCAGCAGCCGAACCCCGGGACAGGGGATCCAAGAGACCCAGTACTTC
TRBJ2-5,TRBV5-4,once,TRBD2,CASSHTSGQETQYF,TGTGCCAGCAGCCATACTAGCGGGCAAGAGACCCAGTACTTC
TRBJ1-1,TRBV28,.,.,CASSGQRKAFF,TGTGCCAGCAGCGGGCAGAGAAAAGCTTTCTTT
TRBJ2-3,TRBV6-5,once,.,CASSSPRDTSGDTQYF,TGTGCCAGCAGTTCCCCCCGGGACACCTCAGGAGATACGCAGTATTTT
TRBJ2-5,TRBV5-6,.,TRBD2,CASSLVAGNQETQYF,TGTGCCAGCAGCTTGGTAGCGGGGAACCAAGAGACCCAGTACTTC
TRBJ1-2,TRBV9,.,TRBD1,CASSSETGVRGYTF,TGTGCCAGCAGCTCCGAGACAGGGGTCAGGGGCTACACCTTC
TRBJ1-6,TRBV6-6,.,.,CASSYSGPGNSPLHF,TGTGCCAGCAGTTACTCGGGCCCCGGGAATTCACCCCTCCACTTT
TRBJ2-3,TRBV6-6,once,.,CASSPGRDTQYF,TGTGCCAGCAGCCCGGGACGAGATACGCAGTATTTT
TRBJ2-1,TRBV25-1,.,.,CASSDPGTQKHEQFF,TGTGCCAGCAGTGACCCCGGGACCCAGAAACATGAGCAGTTCTTC
TRBJ2-3,TRBV7-2,.,TRBD1,CASSLGTGTDTQYF,TGCGCCAGCAGCCTTGGGACAGGCACAGATACGCAGTATTTT
TRBJ2-3,TRBV7-9,.,TRBD1,CASSLRQGEDTQYF,TGTGCCAGCAGCTTACGACAGGGGGAAGATACGCAGTATTTT
TRBJ2-1,TRBV7-2,once,TRBD1,CASSLGRGSYNEQFF,TGTGCCAGCAGCTTGGGCAGGGGGTCTTACAATGAGCAGTTCTTC
TRBJ2-7,TRBV11-3,.,TRBD1,CASSVGTAYEQYF,TGTGCCAGCAGCGTCGGGACAGCCTACGAGCAGTACTTC
TRBJ1-2,TRBV5-6,.,.,CASSFRVEPHGYTF,TGTGCCAGCAGCTTTCGGGTAGAGCCACATGGCTACACCTTC
TRBJ2-5,TRBV27,.,TRBD1,CASSSGTGQGGTQYF,TGTGCCAGCAGTTCTGGGACAGGGCAAGGCGGGACCCAGTACTTC
TRBJ1-1,TRBV12-5,once,.,CASGGNRVRTEAFF,TGTGCTAGTGGTGGAAACAGGGTGCGGACTGAAGCTTTCTTT